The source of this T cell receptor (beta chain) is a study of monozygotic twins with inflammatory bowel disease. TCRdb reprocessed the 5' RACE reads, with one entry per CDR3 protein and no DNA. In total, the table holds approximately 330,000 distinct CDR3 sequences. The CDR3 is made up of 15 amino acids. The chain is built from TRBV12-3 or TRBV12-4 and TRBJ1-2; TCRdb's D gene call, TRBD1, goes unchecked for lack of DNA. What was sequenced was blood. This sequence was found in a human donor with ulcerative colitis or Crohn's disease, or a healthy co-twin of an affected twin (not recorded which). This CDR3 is CASSPTGRGGYGYTF.